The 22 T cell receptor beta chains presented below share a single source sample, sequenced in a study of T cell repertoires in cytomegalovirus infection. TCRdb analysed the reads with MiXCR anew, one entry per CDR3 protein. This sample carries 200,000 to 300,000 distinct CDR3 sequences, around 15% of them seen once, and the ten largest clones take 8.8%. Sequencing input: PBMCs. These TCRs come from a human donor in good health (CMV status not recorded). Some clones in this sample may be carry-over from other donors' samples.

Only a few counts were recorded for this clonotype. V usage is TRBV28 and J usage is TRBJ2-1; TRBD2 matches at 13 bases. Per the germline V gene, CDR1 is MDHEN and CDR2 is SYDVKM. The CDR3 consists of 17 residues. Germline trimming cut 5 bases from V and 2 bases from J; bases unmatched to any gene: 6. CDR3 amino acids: CASSPRGTSGTYNEQFF. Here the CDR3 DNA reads TGTGCCAGCAGTCCCCGTGGGACTAGCGGGACCTACAATGAGCAGTTCTTC.

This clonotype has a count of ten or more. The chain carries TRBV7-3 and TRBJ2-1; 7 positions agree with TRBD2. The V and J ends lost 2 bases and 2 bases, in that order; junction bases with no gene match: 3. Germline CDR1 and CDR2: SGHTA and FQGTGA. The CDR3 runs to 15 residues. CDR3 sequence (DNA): TGTGCCAGCAGCTTAGGCGGGGGACCCTACAATGAGCAGTTCTTC. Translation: CASSLGGGPYNEQFF.

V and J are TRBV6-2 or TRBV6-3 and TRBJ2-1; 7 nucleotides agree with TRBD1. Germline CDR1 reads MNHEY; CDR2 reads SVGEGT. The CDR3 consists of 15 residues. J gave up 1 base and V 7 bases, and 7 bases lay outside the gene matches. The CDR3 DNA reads TGTGCCAGCAATACAGGGGTGAGTTCCTACAATGAGCAGTTCTTC. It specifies CASNTGVSSYNEQFF.

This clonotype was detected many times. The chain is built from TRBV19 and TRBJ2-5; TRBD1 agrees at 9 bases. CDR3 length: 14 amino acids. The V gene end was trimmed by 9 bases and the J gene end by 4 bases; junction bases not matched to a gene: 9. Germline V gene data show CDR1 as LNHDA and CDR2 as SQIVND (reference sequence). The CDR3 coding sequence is TGTGCCAGCCTCGGACAGGGGAGAGGAGAGACCCAGTACTTC. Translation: CASLGQGRGETQYF.

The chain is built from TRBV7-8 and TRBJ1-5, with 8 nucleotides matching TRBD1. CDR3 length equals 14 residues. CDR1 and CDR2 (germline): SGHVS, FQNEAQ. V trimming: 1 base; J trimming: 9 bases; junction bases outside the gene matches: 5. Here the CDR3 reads CASSLGTGNGPQHF. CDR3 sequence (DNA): TGTGCCAGCAGCTTAGGGACAGGGAATGGGCCCCAGCATTTT.

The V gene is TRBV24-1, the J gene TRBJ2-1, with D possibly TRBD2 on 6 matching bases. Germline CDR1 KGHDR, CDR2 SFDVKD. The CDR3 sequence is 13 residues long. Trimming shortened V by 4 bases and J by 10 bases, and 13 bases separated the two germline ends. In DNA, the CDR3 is TGTGCCACCAGTGACCATGGGACTCAAGAGCAGTTCTTC. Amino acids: CATSDHGTQEQFF.

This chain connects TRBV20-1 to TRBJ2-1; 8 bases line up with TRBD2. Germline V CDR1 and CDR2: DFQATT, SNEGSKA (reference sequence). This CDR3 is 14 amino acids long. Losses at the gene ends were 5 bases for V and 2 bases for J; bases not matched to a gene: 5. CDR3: CSAHSGEAYNEQFF. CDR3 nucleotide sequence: TGCAGTGCTCATAGCGGGGAGGCCTACAATGAGCAGTTCTTC.

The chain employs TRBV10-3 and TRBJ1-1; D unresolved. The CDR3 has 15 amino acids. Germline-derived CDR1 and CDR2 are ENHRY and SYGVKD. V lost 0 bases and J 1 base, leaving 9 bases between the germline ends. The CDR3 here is CAISESGMRNTEAFF. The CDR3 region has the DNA TGTGCCATCAGTGAGTCAGGAATGAGGAACACTGAAGCTTTCTTT.

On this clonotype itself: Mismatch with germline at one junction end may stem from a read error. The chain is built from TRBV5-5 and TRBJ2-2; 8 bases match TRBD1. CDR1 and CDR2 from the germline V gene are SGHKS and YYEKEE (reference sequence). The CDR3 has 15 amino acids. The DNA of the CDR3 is TGTGCCAGCAGAATGGGACAGGCGAAGACCGGGGAGCTGTTTTTT. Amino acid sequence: CASRMGQAKTGELFF.

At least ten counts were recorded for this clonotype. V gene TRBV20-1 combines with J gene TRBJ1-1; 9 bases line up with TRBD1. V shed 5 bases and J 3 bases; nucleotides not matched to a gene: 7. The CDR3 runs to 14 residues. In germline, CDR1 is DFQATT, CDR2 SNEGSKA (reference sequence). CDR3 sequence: CSAAQGARDTEAFF. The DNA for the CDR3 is TGCAGTGCTGCACAGGGGGCGCGGGACACTGAAGCTTTCTTT.

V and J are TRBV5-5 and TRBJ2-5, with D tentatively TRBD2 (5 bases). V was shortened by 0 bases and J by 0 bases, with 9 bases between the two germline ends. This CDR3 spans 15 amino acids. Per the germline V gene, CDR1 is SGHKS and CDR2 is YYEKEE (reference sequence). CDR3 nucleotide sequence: TGTGCCAGCAGCTTGGGCCCTAGCAACCAAGAGACCCAGTACTTC. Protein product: CASSLGPSNQETQYF.

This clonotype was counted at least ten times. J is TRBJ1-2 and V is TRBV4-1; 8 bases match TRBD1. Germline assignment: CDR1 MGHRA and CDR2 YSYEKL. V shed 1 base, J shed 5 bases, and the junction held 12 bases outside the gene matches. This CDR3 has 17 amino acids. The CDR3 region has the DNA TGCGCCAGCAGCCAAGCCCTGACTGGACAGGGAGGTTATGGCTACACCTTC. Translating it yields CASSQALTGQGGYGYTF.

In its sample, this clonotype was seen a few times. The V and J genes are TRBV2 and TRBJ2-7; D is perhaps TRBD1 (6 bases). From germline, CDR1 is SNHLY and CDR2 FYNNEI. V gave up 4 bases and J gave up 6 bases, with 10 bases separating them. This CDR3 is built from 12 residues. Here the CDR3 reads CASSGGGSEQYF. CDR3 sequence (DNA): TGTGCCAGCAGTGGAGGGGGTAGCGAGCAGTACTTC.

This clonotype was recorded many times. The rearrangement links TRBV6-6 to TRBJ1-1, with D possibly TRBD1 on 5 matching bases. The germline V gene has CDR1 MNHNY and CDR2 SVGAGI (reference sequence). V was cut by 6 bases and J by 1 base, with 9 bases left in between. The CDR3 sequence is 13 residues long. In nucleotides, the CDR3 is TGTGCCAGCAGGTGGGACCCGAACACTGAAGCTTTCTTT. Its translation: CASRWDPNTEAFF.

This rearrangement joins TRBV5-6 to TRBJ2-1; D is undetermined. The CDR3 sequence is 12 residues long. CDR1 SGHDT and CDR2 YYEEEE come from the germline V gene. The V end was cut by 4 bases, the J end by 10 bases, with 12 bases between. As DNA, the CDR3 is TGTGCCAGCAGCCTGGTGGGCAGAGAGCAGTTCTTC. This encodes CASSLVGREQFF. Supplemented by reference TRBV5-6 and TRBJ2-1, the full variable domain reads DAGVTQSPTHLIKTRGQQVTLRCSPKSGHDTVSWYQQALGQGPQFIFQYYEEEERQRGNFPDRFSGHQFPNYSSELNVNALLLGDSALYLCASSLVGREQFFGPGTRLTVL.

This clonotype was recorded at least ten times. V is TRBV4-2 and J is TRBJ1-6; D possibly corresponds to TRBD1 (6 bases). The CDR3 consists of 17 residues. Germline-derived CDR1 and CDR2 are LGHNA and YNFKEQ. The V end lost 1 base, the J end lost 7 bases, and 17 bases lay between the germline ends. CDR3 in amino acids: CASSQGEPGQRNSPLHF. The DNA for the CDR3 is TGTGCCAGCAGCCAAGGTGAACCGGGACAAAGAAATTCACCCCTCCACTTT.

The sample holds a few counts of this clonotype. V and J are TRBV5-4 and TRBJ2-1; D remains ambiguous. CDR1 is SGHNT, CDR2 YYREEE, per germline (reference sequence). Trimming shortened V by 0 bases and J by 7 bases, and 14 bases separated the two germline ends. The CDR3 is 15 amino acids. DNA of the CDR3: TGTGCCAGCAGCTTGGTGGCTACCCTACAGAATGAGCAGTTCTTC. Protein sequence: CASSLVATLQNEQFF. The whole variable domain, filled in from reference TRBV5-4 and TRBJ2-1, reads ETGVTQSPTHLIKTRGQQVTLRCSSQSGHNTVSWYQQALGQGPQFIFQYYREEENGRGNFPPRFSGLQFPNYSSELNVNALELDDSALYLCASSLVATLQNEQFFGPGTRLTVL.

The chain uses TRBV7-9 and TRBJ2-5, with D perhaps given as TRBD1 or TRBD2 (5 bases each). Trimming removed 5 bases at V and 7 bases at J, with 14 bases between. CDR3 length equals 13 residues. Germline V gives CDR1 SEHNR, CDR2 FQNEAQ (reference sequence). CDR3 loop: CASSSRDQGTQYF. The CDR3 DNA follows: TGTGCCAGCAGCAGCAGGGACCAGGGGACCCAGTACTTC.

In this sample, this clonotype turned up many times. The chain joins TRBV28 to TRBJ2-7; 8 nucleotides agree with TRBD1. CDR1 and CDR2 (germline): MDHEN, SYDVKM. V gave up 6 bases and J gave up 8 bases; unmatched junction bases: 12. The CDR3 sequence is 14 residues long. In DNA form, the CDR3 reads TGTGCCAGCAGGCCAACTGGACAGGGCAACAAGCAGTACTTC. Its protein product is CASRPTGQGNKQYF. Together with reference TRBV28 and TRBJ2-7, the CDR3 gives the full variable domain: DVKVTQSSRYLVKRTGEKVFLECVQDMDHENMFWYRQDPGLGLRLIYFSYDVKMKEKGDIPEGYSVSREKKERFSLILESASTNQTSMYLCASRPTGQGNKQYFGPGTRLTVT.

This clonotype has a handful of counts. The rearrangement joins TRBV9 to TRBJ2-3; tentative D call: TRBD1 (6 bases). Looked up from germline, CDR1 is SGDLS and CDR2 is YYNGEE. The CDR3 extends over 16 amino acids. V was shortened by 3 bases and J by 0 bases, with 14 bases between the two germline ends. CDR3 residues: CASSDRTDGSTDTQYF. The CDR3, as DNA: TGTGCCAGCAGCGACCGGACAGACGGAAGCACAGATACGCAGTATTTT. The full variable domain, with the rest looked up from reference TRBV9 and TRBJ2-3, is DSGVTQTPKHLITATGQRVTLRCSPRSGDLSVYWYQQSLDQGLQFLIQYYNGEERAKGNILERFSAQQFPDLHSELNLSSLELGDSALYFCASSDRTDGSTDTQYFGPGTRLTVL.

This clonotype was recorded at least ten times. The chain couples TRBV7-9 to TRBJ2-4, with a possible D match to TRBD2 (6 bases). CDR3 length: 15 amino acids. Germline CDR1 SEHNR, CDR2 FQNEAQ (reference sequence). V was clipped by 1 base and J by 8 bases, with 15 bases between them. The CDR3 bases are TGTGCCAGCAGCTTAGGACCTCCAGCGGGTCACATTCAGTACTTC. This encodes CASSLGPPAGHIQYF.

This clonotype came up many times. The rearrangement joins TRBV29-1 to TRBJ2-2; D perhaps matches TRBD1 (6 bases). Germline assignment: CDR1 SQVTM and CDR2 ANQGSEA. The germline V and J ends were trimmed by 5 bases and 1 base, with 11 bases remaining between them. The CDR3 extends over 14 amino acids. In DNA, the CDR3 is TGCAGCGTTCAGACAGGACTGAACACCGGGGAGCTGTTTTTT. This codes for CSVQTGLNTGELFF.